The rows below give T cell receptor beta chains drawn from one sample of a study of blood T cells in healthy people across ages. From the 5' RACE reads, TCRdb called clonotypes with MiXCR, one entry per CDR3 protein. The repertoire holds 600,000 to 900,000 distinct CDR3 sequences, with roughly 26% as singletons. This sample also belongs to another study, concerning T cells of mothers and their children.

The specimen sequenced was blood. Every receptor here comes from a boy between 10 and 17 years old in good health. Both conserved end residues are part of each CDR3. A D gene is named only where the DNA matches it firmly. The size field is filled for only some rows; it gives once, few, many or a size class.

TRBJ1-2 few NA TRBV4-2 TGTGCCAGCAGCCAAGAAACCCGCTCGGACTATGGCTACACCTTC CASSQETRSDYGYTF
TRBJ1-2 NA NA TRBV12-3/TRBV12-4 TGTGCCAGCAGTCCAAGGGACTATGGCTACACCTTC CASSPRDYGYTF
TRBJ2-6 NA NA TRBV20-1 TGCAGTGCTGAAGTACAGGGAGACTCTGGGGCCAACGTCCTGACTTTC CSAEVQGDSGANVLTF
TRBJ2-3 NA TRBD2 TRBV7-2 TGTGCCAGCAGCCTAGAGTGGACTAGCGGGGGAGCAGATACGCAGTATTTT CASSLEWTSGGADTQYF
TRBJ2-7 NA TRBD1 TRBV4-1 TGCGCCAGCAGCCAAGAGAGGGGGCATCGAGGAGAGCAGTACTTC CASSQERGHRGEQYF
TRBJ1-2 NA TRBD1 TRBV30 TGTGCCGCCGCGCCAGGGGGCGGCTATGGCTACACCTTC CAAAPGGGYGYTF
TRBJ2-5 few NA TRBV15 TGTGCCACCAGTCGGATTGCGGGGACTGCTGAAAGGACCCAGTACTTC CATSRIAGTAERTQYF
TRBJ1-1 NA NA TRBV24-1 TGTGCCACCGGGTCAGCCCTGAACACTGAAGCTTTCTTT CATGSALNTEAFF
TRBJ1-6 many TRBD1 TRBV6-5 TGTGCCAGCAGTTTCAGTACAGGGGAGCGGTCACCCCTCCACTTT CASSFSTGERSPLHF
TRBJ1-2 few NA TRBV5-1 TGCGCCAGCAGCTTACCGTACACGGATGCTAACTATGGCTACACCTTC CASSLPYTDANYGYTF
TRBJ1-4 few NA TRBV12-5 TGTGCTAGTGCCCAGGACAATGAAAAACTGTTTTTT CASAQDNEKLFF
TRBJ2-3 NA TRBD2 TRBV7-3 TGTGCCAGCAGCCGCCTAGCGGGGGTCCGAGATACGCAGTATTTT CASSRLAGVRDTQYF
TRBJ2-7 NA NA TRBV11-2 TGTGCCAGCAGCCCTAAAGTCCGGGAACTAGAACTCGAGCAGTACTTC CASSPKVRELELEQYF
TRBJ1-1 few NA TRBV12-3/TRBV12-4 TGTGCCAGCAGTTTCTGGAACACTGAAGCTTTCTTT CASSFWNTEAFF
TRBJ2-7 NA NA TRBV11-2 TGTGCCAGCAGCTTAGATGAGTACCTCCTCCCCTACGAGCAGTACTTC CASSLDEYLLPYEQYF
TRBJ2-1 NA NA TRBV4-1 TGCGCCAGCAGCCCCCCCCGAGACAAATCTTACAATGAGCAGTTCTTC CASSPPRDKSYNEQFF
TRBJ1-5 few NA TRBV29-1 TGCAGCGTTGAAGATAAGGGCAGGGGCCCTCAGCCCCAGCATTTT CSVEDKGRGPQPQHF
TRBJ2-1 NA NA TRBV28 TGTGCCAGCAGTTTAATTCAGGGTGGGAATGAGCAGTTCTTC CASSLIQGGNEQFF
TRBJ2-1 few NA TRBV7-3 TGTGCCAGCAGCTTAGGGTGGGACACGGGGGGCTACAATGAGCAGTTCTTC CASSLGWDTGGYNEQFF
TRBJ2-3 NA TRBD2 TRBV25-1 TGTGCCAGCAGGGGGGGACTAGCCCGTAGCACAGATACGCAGTATTTT CASRGGLARSTDTQYF
TRBJ2-5 NA TRBD1 TRBV5-1 TGCGCCAGCAGCTTAATAAGACTCGGACAGGGGGAAGAGACCCAGTACTTC CASSLIRLGQGEETQYF
TRBJ2-7 NA NA TRBV20-1 TGCAGTGCTCCTGGTCCACTAGGCTACGAGCAGTACTTC CSAPGPLGYEQYF
TRBJ2-1 NA NA TRBV5-1 TGCGCCAGCAGCTTGGCCGCCCCGGGGCACAATGAGCAGTTCTTC CASSLAAPGHNEQFF
TRBJ2-7 few NA TRBV7-2 TGTGCCAGCAGCTTAGAAGTCAGCCTATACGAGCAGTACTTC CASSLEVSLYEQYF
TRBJ2-3 NA NA TRBV10-3 TGTGCCATCAGTGCCCCCCTGAATGCGGGGGCTAGCACAGATACGCAGTATTTT CAISAPLNAGASTDTQYF
TRBJ1-1 few TRBD1 TRBV5-1 TGCGCCAGCAGCGGCGGGACAGGGGGCCGCGACACTGAAGCTTTCTTT CASSGGTGGRDTEAFF
TRBJ1-1 once NA TRBV11-2 TGTGCCAGCAGCTCAGGGCTGATGAACACTGAAGCTTTCTTT CASSSGLMNTEAFF
TRBJ2-7 NA TRBD2 TRBV4-1 TGCGCCAGCAGCGAAAGGTCTTGGGGGGGTTTGCCCTACGAGCAGTACTTC CASSERSWGGLPYEQYF
TRBJ2-5 NA NA TRBV6-6 TGTGCCAGCAGGATCGGGGGAGAAGAGACCCAGTACTTC CASRIGGEETQYF
TRBJ2-7 NA NA TRBV6-1 TGTGCCAGCAACCGGGGGACCCCGGCCTACGAGCAGTACTTC CASNRGTPAYEQYF
TRBJ1-2 NA NA TRBV6-1 TGTGCCAGCAGTGAAATGGGGGCTTGGTATGGCTACACCTTC CASSEMGAWYGYTF
TRBJ2-6 NA NA TRBV21-1 TGTGCCAGCAGGCTCGACTGGGATGGGGCCAACGTCCTGACTTTC CASRLDWDGANVLTF
TRBJ2-7 few NA TRBV30 TGTGCTTGGAGTTACCCCGGGAAAACCTACGAGCAGTACTTC CAWSYPGKTYEQYF
TRBJ2-1 NA TRBD2 TRBV28 TGTGCCAGCAGTTTAGTAGCGGGAGTAGGGGATGAGCAGTTCTTC CASSLVAGVGDEQFF